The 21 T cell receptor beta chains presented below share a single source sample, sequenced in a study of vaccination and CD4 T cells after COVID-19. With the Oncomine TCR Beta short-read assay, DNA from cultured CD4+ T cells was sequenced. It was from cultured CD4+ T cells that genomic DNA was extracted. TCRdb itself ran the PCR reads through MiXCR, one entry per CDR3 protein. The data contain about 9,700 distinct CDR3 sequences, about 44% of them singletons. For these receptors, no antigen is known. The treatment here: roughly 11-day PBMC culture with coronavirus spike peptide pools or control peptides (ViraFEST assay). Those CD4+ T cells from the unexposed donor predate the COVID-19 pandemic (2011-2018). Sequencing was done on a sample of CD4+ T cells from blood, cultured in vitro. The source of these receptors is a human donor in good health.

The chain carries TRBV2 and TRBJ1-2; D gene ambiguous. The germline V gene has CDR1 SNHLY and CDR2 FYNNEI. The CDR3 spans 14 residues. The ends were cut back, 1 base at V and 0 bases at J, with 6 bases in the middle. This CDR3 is CASSEETANYGYTF. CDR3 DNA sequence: TGTGCCAGCAGTGAAGAAACAGCTAACTATGGCTACACCTTC.

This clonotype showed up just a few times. As DNA, the CDR3 is TGTGCCAGCAGCCCGAGCTCCTACAATGAGCAGTTCTTC. Translated, it gives CASSPSSYNEQFF. The chain combines TRBV7-3 with TRBJ2-1; D uncertain. The germline V gene encodes CDR1 SGHTA and CDR2 FQGTGA. The V end was cut by 5 bases, the J end by 0 bases, with 5 bases between. The CDR3 totals 13 residues.

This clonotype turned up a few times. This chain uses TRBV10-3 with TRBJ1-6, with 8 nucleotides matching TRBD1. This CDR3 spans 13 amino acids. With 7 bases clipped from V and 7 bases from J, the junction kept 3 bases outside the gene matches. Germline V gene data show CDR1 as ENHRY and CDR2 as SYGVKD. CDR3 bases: TGTGCCATCAAGGACAGGGACAATTCACCCCTCCACTTT. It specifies CAIKDRDNSPLHF.

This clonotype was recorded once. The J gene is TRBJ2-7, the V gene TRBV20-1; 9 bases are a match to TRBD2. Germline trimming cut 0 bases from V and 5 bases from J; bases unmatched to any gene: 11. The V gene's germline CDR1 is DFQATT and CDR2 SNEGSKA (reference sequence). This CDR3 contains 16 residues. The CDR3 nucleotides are TGCAGTGCTAGAGAAGCTAGCGGGAAGGACCTCCACGAGCAGTACTTC. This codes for CSAREASGKDLHEQYF.

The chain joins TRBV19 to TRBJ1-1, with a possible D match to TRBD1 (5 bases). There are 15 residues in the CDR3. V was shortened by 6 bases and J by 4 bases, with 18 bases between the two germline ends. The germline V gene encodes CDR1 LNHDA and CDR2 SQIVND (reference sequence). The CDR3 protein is CASSKSGVRGTEAFF. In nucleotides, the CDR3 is TGTGCCAGTAGCAAATCGGGGGTAAGGGGCACTGAAGCTTTCTTT.

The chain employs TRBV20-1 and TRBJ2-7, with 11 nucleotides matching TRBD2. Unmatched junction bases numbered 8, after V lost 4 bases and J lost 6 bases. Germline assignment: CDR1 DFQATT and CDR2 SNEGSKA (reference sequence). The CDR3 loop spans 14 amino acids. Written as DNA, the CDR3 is TGCAGTGCTATAGCGGGAGGGCCGGGGGGCGAGCAGTACTTC. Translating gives CSAIAGGPGGEQYF.

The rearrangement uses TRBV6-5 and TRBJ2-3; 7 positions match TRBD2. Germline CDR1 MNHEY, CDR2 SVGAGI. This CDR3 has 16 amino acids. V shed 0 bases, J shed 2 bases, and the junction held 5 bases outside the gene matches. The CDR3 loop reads CASSYSMLAVTDTQYF. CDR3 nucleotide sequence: TGTGCCAGCAGTTACTCGATGCTAGCGGTCACAGATACGCAGTATTTT.

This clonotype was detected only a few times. The chain's CDR3 is CASSLPGQHQPQHF. In DNA, the CDR3 is TGTGCCAGCAGCCTACCGGGACAGCATCAGCCCCAGCATTTT. The chain carries TRBV7-2 and TRBJ1-5; 7 bases are shared with TRBD1. V gave up 5 bases and J gave up 5 bases; unmatched junction bases: 6. The CDR3 is made up of 14 amino acids. Germline CDR1 and CDR2: SGHTA and FQGNSA.

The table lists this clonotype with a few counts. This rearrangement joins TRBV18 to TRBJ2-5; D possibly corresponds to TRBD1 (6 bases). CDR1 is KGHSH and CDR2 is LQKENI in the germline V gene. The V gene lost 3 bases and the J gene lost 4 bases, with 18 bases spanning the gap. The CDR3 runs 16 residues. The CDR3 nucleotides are TGTGCCAGCTCACCTTTGAGGGGGAAATTTGGAGAGACCCAGTACTTC. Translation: CASSPLRGKFGETQYF.

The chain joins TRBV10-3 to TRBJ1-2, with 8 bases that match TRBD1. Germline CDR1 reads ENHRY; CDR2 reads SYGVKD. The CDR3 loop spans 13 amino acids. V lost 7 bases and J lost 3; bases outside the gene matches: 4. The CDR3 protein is CAITSDRDYGYTF. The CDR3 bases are TGTGCCATCACCTCGGACAGGGACTATGGCTACACCTTC.

CDR3 coding DNA: TGTGCCAGCAGCGGAGAGGGTCTAGCCGCGGAGACCCAGTACTTC. Translation: CASSGEGLAAETQYF. The rearrangement links TRBV5-5 to TRBJ2-5, with a tentative D call TRBD2 (5 bases). The germline CDR1 and CDR2 sequences are SGHKS and YYEKEE (reference sequence). Trimming cost V 4 bases and J 5 bases, with 18 bases left between them. CDR3 length: 15 residues. The full variable domain, rest sourced from reference TRBV5-5 and TRBJ2-5, is DAGVTQSPTHLIKTRGQQVTLRCSPISGHKSVSWYQQVLGQGPQFIFQYYEKEERGRGNFPDRFSARQFPNYSSELNVNALLLGDSALYLCASSGEGLAAETQYFGPGTRLLVL.

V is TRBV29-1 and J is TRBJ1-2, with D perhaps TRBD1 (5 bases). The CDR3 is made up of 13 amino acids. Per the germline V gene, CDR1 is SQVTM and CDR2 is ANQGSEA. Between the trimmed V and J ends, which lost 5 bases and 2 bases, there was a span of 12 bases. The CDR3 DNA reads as TGCAGCGTTCAGAAAGGGGTCAACTATGGCTACACCTTC. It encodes CSVQKGVNYGYTF.

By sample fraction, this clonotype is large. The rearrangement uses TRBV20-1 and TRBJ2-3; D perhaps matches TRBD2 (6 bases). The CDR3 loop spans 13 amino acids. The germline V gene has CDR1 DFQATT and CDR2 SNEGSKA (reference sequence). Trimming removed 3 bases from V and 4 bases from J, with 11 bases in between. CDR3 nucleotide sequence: TGCAGTGCTAGCGGGAGTATCCCAGATACGCAGTATTTT. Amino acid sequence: CSASGSIPDTQYF.

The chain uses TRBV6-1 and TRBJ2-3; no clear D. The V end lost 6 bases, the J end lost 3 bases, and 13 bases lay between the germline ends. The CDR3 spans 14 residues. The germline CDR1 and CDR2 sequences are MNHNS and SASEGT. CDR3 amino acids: CASRVGIRTDTQYF. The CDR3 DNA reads TGTGCCAGCAGAGTGGGAATTCGAACAGATACGCAGTATTTT.

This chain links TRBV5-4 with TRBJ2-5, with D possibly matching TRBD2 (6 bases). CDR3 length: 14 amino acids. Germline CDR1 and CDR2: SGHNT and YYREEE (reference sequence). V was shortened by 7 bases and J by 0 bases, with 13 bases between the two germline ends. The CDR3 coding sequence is TGTGCCAGCGCCCTGGGGGGATACCAAGAGACCCAGTACTTC. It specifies CASALGGYQETQYF.

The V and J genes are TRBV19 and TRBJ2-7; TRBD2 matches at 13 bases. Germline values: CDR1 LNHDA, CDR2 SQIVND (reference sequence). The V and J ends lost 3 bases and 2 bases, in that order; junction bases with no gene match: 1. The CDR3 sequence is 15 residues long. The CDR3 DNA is TGTGCCAGTAGTATTGGGACTAGCGGGACCTACGAGCAGTACTTC. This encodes CASSIGTSGTYEQYF. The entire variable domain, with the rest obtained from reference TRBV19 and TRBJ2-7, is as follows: DGGITQSPKYLFRKEGQNVTLSCEQNLNHDAMYWYRQDPGQGLRLIYYSQIVNDFQKGDIAEGYSVSREKKESFPLTVTSAQKNPTAFYLCASSIGTSGTYEQYFGPGTRLTVT.

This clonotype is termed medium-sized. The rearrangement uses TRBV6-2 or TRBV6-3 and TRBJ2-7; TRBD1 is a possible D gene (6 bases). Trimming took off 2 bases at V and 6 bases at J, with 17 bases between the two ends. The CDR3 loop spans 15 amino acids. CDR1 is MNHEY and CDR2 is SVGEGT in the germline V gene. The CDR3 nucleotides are TGTGCCAGCAGTTACGCCCGGGACATAGTCGGCGAGCAGTACTTC. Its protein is CASSYARDIVGEQYF.

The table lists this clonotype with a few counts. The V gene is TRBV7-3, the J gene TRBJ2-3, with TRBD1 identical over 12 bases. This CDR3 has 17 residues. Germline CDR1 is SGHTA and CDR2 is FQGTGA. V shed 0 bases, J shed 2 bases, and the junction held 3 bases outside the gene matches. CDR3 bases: TGTGCCAGCAGCTTAACCGGGACAGGGGGCTTCACAGATACGCAGTATTTT. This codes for CASSLTGTGGFTDTQYF.

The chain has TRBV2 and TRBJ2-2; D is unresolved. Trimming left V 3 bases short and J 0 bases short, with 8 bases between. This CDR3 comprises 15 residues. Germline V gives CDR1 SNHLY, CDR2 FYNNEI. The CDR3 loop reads CASSDQAANTGELFF. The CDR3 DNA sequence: TGTGCCAGCAGTGATCAGGCCGCGAACACCGGGGAGCTGTTTTTT.

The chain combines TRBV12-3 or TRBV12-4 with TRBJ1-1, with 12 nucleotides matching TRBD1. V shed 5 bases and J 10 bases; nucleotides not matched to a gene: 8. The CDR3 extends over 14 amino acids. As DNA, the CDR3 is TGTGCCAGCAGTCCCTGGGGACAGGGGGCAGGAGCTTTCTTT. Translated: CASSPWGQGAGAFF.

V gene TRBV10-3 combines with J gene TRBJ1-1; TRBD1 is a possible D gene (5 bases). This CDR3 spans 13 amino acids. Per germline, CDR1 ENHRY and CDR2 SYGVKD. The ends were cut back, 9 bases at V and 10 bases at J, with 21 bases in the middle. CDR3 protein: CAIYGGPPGRAFF. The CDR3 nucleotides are TGTGCCATTTATGGGGGTCCTCCCGGACGAGCTTTCTTT.